The next 20 T cell receptor beta chains were all read from a single sample in a study of T cells in localized non-small cell lung cancer. The table came from immunoSEQ multiplex PCR; TCRdb's copy has only in-frame clones and leaves some out. The sample yields 90,000 to 100,000 clones, more than 75% seen once. Material: PBMCs, obtained before any cancer treatment. These receptors all stem from a woman aged 40-69 years with stage II squamous cell lung carcinoma.

V and J are TRBV18 and TRBJ1-1, with TRBD1 matching over 9 bases. The CDR3 has 14 residues. With V trimmed by 3 bases and J by 6 bases, 5 bases remained unmatched. Germline CDR1 and CDR2: KGHSH and LQKENI. CDR3 amino acids: CASSPVDRGPEAFF. CDR3 nucleotide sequence: TGTGCCAGCTCACCTGTGGACAGGGGACCTGAAGCTTTCTTT.

For the CDR3, the DNA is TGTGCCAGCACTCTCAACGGAGGGGGGGATCGTGAAGCTTTCTTT. This encodes CASTLNGGGDREAFF. The chain combines TRBV6-1 with TRBJ1-1; possibly TRBD1 for D (6 bases). CDR1 MNHNS and CDR2 SASEGT come from the germline V gene. V dropped 7 bases and J dropped 7 bases, with 22 bases sitting between them. The CDR3 extends over 15 amino acids.

The chain combines TRBV5-4 with TRBJ2-1; TRBD2 matches at 9 bases. Germline values: CDR1 SGHNT, CDR2 YYREEE (reference sequence). The CDR3 runs to 17 residues. After removal of 3 bases from V and 4 bases from J, the junction contained 11 bases not matched to a gene. The CDR3 nucleotides read TGTGCCAGCAGCTCGAGGGAAGCGGGGGGACAATACAATGAGCAGTTCTTC. Amino acids: CASSSREAGGQYNEQFF. Full variable domain (missing parts from reference TRBV5-4 and TRBJ2-1): ETGVTQSPTHLIKTRGQQVTLRCSSQSGHNTVSWYQQALGQGPQFIFQYYREEENGRGNFPPRFSGLQFPNYSSELNVNALELDDSALYLCASSSREAGGQYNEQFFGPGTRLTVL.

This chain's CDR3 is CASSFSRASNEKLFF. In DNA, the CDR3 is TGTGCCAGCAGTTTTTCCAGGGCAAGTAATGAAAAACTGTTTTTT. J is TRBJ1-4 and V is TRBV6-5; the D gene is possibly TRBD1 (5 bases). Deletions cut 4 bases from V and 4 bases from J, with 13 bases between. This CDR3 region has 15 residues. Germline CDR1 is MNHEY and CDR2 is SVGAGI.

V gene TRBV5-1 combines with J gene TRBJ2-7, with D perhaps matching TRBD1 (5 bases). The V and J ends lost 0 bases and 3 bases respectively, with 16 bases between them. Looked up from germline, CDR1 is SGHRS and CDR2 is YFSETQ. This CDR3 is built from 16 residues. The CDR3 region is CASSLAMGLDRYEQYF. CDR3 DNA sequence: TGCGCCAGCAGCTTGGCCATGGGGCTAGATCGCTACGAGCAGTACTTC.

The chain links TRBV28 to TRBJ1-1, with D maybe TRBD1 (5 bases). The CDR3 extends over 15 amino acids. V was pared by 8 bases and J by 0 bases, with 16 bases between. CDR1 is MDHEN and CDR2 is SYDVKM in the germline V gene. CDR3 loop: CASGKLGALNTEAFF. In nucleotides, the CDR3 is TGTGCCAGCGGGAAACTAGGGGCCTTGAACACTGAAGCTTTCTTT.

This chain joins TRBV7-2 and TRBJ2-5; TRBD1 is a possible D gene (5 bases). The V and J ends lost 3 bases and 4 bases respectively, with 6 bases between them. CDR1 SGHTA and CDR2 FQGNSA come from the germline V gene. The CDR3 is 12 residues long. The CDR3 loop reads CASSFRAETQYF. In nucleotides, the CDR3 is TGTGCCAGCAGCTTCAGGGCAGAGACCCAGTACTTC.

The J gene is TRBJ1-3, the V gene TRBV5-1; TRBD1 matches 7 bases. Germline loops: CDR1 SGHRS, CDR2 YFSETQ. V dropped 1 base and J dropped 8; count of bases not matched to a gene: 15. This CDR3 contains 17 residues. The CDR3 sequence is CASSLTMGQTGGDTIYF. The DNA of the CDR3 is TGCGCCAGCAGCTTGACTATGGGACAGACCGGGGGAGACACCATATATTTT.

The chain carries TRBV19 and TRBJ2-3, with 15 bases identical to TRBD2. The germline CDR1 and CDR2 sequences are LNHDA and SQIVND (reference sequence). The CDR3 is made up of 20 amino acids. Unmatched junction bases numbered 11, after V lost 2 bases and J lost 2 bases. As DNA, the CDR3 is TGTGCCAGTAGTATACCGGGACTAGCGGGAGGCGTGGCGGACACAGATACGCAGTATTTT. It translates to CASSIPGLAGGVADTDTQYF. The full variable domain, in which reference TRBV19 and TRBJ2-3 provide the parts outside the CDR3, is DGGITQSPKYLFRKEGQNVTLSCEQNLNHDAMYWYRQDPGQGLRLIYYSQIVNDFQKGDIAEGYSVSREKKESFPLTVTSAQKNPTAFYLCASSIPGLAGGVADTDTQYFGPGTRLTVL.

This chain connects TRBV6-1 to TRBJ1-5; unclear D gene. V dropped 2 bases and J dropped 3 bases, with 8 bases sitting between them. Germline assignment: CDR1 MNHNS and CDR2 SASEGT. The CDR3 spans 14 residues. CDR3 DNA sequence: TGTGCCAGCAGTGAACAAGGTTTCAATCAGCCCCAGCATTTT. This codes for CASSEQGFNQPQHF.

This chain links TRBV7-8 with TRBJ2-5; 10 nucleotides align to TRBD2. This CDR3 is 16 amino acids long. CDR1 and CDR2 (germline): SGHVS, FQNEAQ. V lost 1 base and J lost 5; bases outside the gene matches: 7. CDR3 bases: TGTGCCAGCAGCTTAGTGGTACTAGCGGGGAAGGAGACCCAGTACTTC. This gives the protein CASSLVVLAGKETQYF.

The chain recombines TRBV10-3 with TRBJ2-2; D is uncertain. Trimming left V 7 bases short and J 0 bases short, with 9 bases between. The CDR3 has 14 amino acids. Germline CDR1 and CDR2: ENHRY and SYGVKD. CDR3 sequence: CAITSSANTGELFF. Written as DNA, the CDR3 is TGTGCCATCACCAGTAGTGCGAACACCGGGGAGCTGTTTTTT.

The genes are TRBV7-7 and TRBJ1-3, with unresolved D. V lost 3 bases, J lost 0 bases, and 12 bases lay in between. Germline loops: CDR1 SSHAT, CDR2 FNYEAQ (reference sequence). The CDR3 has 16 residues. The CDR3 DNA sequence: TGTGCCAGCAGCTTTGGGAGTCCGGCCTCTGGAAACACCATATATTTT. It yields the protein CASSFGSPASGNTIYF.

This clone was detected once. This chain links TRBV29-1 with TRBJ2-7, with D perhaps matching TRBD2 (5 bases). The CDR3 has 13 residues. V lost 4 bases to trimming and J lost 7 bases, with 17 bases between them. Per germline, CDR1 SQVTM and CDR2 ANQGSEA. CDR3 DNA sequence: TGCAGCGTTGTTCCCTCGGGGTTAATGGAGCAGTACTTC. The encoded protein is CSVVPSGLMEQYF.

V gene TRBV10-3 combines with J gene TRBJ1-1; 10 bases map to TRBD1. From germline, CDR1 is ENHRY and CDR2 SYGVKD. The CDR3 runs 15 residues. J was trimmed by 7 bases and V by 11 bases; bases with no gene match: 16. CDR3 sequence: CAALPGQGRPIEAFF. The DNA for the CDR3 is TGTGCCGCGTTACCGGGACAGGGGCGACCGATTGAAGCTTTCTTT.

The V call is TRBV19, the J call TRBJ2-1; 12 nucleotides align to TRBD2. CDR1 and CDR2 from the germline V gene are LNHDA and SQIVND (reference sequence). V was clipped by 6 bases and J by 8 bases; unmatched bases: 8. The CDR3 contains 15 residues. For the CDR3, the DNA is TGTGCCAGTAGACAAGGTCCTAGCGGGAGGGATGAGCAGTTCTTC. Encoded protein: CASRQGPSGRDEQFF.

The genes are TRBV18 and TRBJ1-1, with D possibly matching TRBD1 (5 bases). CDR1 is KGHSH and CDR2 is LQKENI in the germline V gene. CDR3 length: 13 amino acids. The V and J ends lost 0 bases and 11 bases respectively, with 13 bases between them. The CDR3 reads CASSPPQGYGAFF. For the CDR3, the DNA is TGTGCCAGCTCACCACCCCAGGGCTATGGTGCTTTCTTT.

V usage is TRBV4-1 and J usage is TRBJ2-1; 8 positions match TRBD1. Germline CDR1 is MGHRA and CDR2 is YSYEKL. The CDR3 consists of 16 residues. Trimming at V came to 4 bases and at J to 3 bases, leaving 8 bases not matched to a gene. CDR3 nucleotides: TGCGCCAGCAGCCGGGAGTGGACAGGGAACTACAATGAGCAGTTCTTC. Amino acids: CASSREWTGNYNEQFF.

The J gene is TRBJ1-5, the V gene TRBV28, with 9 bases lining up with TRBD1. V was pared by 3 bases and J by 4 bases, with 1 base of the junction left unmatched. Germline CDR1 MDHEN, CDR2 SYDVKM. The CDR3 length is 14 residues. As DNA, the CDR3 is TGTGCCAGCAGTTTTGGGACAGGGAATCAGCCCCAGCATTTT. Translation gives CASSFGTGNQPQHF.

The J gene is TRBJ2-5, the V gene TRBV5-1; TRBD1 matches 9 bases. The V gene end was trimmed by 4 bases and the J gene end by 4 bases; junction bases not matched to a gene: 8. Germline V CDR1 and CDR2: SGHRS, YFSETQ. This CDR3 contains 15 residues. As DNA, the CDR3 is TGCGCCAGCAGCCCCGGACAGGGGAGGACAGAGACCCAGTACTTC. Amino acids: CASSPGQGRTETQYF.